A single T cell receptor beta chain is shown here with its context. Germline V gene sequence: CDR1 MGHRA, CDR2 YSYEKL. The junction had 5 bases not matched to a gene; V was cut back by 0 bases and J by 3 bases. CDR3 length: 16 amino acids. The sample is drawn from a study of blood T cell repertoires in COVID-19. On the study more broadly: Samples taken during acute and convalescent COVID-19 were collected in the United States, Italy and Spain.

The assay was immunoSEQ multiplex PCR, and TCRdb's table has in-frame clones only and misses some. Found here are 45,000 to 55,000 clones, around nine tenths of them singletons; the top ten hold 3.5%. The specimen was peripheral blood. The TCR originated in a human donor in a cohort sampled during active COVID-19. The rearrangement joins TRBV4-1 to TRBJ2-3, with 8 bases that match TRBD2. In nucleotides, the CDR3 is TGCGCCAGCAGCCAAGATCCCAGCGGGAGAACAGATACGCAGTATTTT. This codes for CASSQDPSGRTDTQYF.